This TCR beta chain was obtained from a study of CD4 T cells in relation to SARS-CoV-2 and coronaviruses. Study background: After less than eleven days of antigen culture, PBMC TCR beta CDR3s were sequenced. No peptide or an HIV-1 Nef peptide pool served as negative control.

The unexposed donors gave CD4+ T cells in about 2010-2018, prior to COVID-19. Isolation of CD4+ T cells took place after nine to ten days in culture. Unexposed-donor CD4+ T cells were probed with SARS-CoV-2 S/N and four cold-coronavirus spikes, cells permitting. Germline loops: CDR1 MRHNA, CDR2 SNTAGT. The CDR3 loop spans 15 amino acids. J gave up 4 bases and V 2 bases, and 2 bases lay outside the gene matches. Sequencing used immunoSEQ multiplex PCR; TCRdb keeps in-frame clones, though not all of them. Among roughly 23,000 clones listed, 55% to 75% were seen once. Of note for this clone: Antigen: not known.

The rearrangement uses TRBV6-4 and TRBJ2-1, with 10 nucleotides matching TRBD2. Sequenced sample: CD4+ T cells from PBMCs, cultured in vitro. This TCR was sampled from a human donor in good health. The CDR3 DNA sequence: TGTGCCAGCAGTGACAGCGGGGGGGGATACAATGAGCAGTTCTTC. The encoded protein is CASSDSGGGYNEQFF.